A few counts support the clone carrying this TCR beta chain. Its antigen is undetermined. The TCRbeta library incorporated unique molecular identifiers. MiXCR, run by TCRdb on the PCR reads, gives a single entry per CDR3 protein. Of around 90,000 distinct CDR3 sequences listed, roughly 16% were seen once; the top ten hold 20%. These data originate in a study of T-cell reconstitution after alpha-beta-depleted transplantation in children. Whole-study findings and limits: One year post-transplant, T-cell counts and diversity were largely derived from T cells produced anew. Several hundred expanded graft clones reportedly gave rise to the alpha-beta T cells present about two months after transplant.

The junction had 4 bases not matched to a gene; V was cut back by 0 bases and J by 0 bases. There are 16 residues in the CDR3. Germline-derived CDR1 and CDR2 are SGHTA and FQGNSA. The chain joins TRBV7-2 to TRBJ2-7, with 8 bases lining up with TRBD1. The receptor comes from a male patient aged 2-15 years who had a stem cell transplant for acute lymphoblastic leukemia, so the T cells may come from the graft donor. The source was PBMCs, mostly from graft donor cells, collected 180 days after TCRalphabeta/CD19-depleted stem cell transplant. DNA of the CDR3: TGTGCCAGCAGCTTAGCGGGACAGGCCAGCTCCTACGAGCAGTACTTC. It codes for CASSLAGQASSYEQYF.